These 26 T cell receptor beta chains originate from one sample sequenced in a study of post-analysis software for immune sequencing data. The TCR beta cDNA libraries contained unique molecular identifiers. TCRdb fed the PCR reads into MiXCR, producing one record per CDR3 protein. The sample has over 150,000 distinct CDR3 sequences; roughly 34% are singletons. The sample was blood, taken after autologous hematopoietic stem cell transplantation. Receptor source: a girl aged 10 to 17 with multiple sclerosis.

This clonotype was detected only a few times. As DNA, the CDR3 is TGCGCCAGCAGCTCTTTACAAGGGGGTAACAGCGAGCAGTACTTC. Amino acid sequence: CASSSLQGGNSEQYF. This chain connects TRBV5-1 to TRBJ2-7, with D perhaps matching TRBD1 (6 bases). Trimming removed 3 bases from V and 6 bases from J, with 19 bases in between. Germline V gene data show CDR1 as SGHRS and CDR2 as YFSETQ. The CDR3 consists of 15 residues.

The chain joins TRBV6-5 to TRBJ2-6, with 9 bases matching TRBD1. The CDR3 has 19 amino acids. V was clipped by 1 base and J by 1 base; unmatched bases: 8. Germline V gene lookup returns CDR1 MNHEY and CDR2 SVGAGI. CDR3 nucleotides: TGTGCCAGCAGTTACTTCCCCGGGACAGGGACTTCTGGGGCCAACGTCCTGACTTTC. The encoded protein is CASSYFPGTGTSGANVLTF.

V gene TRBV29-1 combines with J gene TRBJ2-5; 10 bases agree with TRBD1. The CDR3 is made up of 15 amino acids. V was clipped by 5 bases and J by 9 bases; unmatched bases: 15. Germline V gives CDR1 SQVTM, CDR2 ANQGSEA. The CDR3 reads CSVIGGQGLGGAQYF. CDR3 nucleotides: TGCAGCGTTATAGGGGGACAGGGGCTTGGGGGGGCCCAGTACTTC.

This clonotype was seen ten or more times. V usage is TRBV12-3 or TRBV12-4 and J usage is TRBJ2-7; no firm D call. V was pared by 5 bases and J by 7 bases, with 18 bases between. The CDR3 totals 14 residues. CDR3 bases: TGTGCCAGCAGTCGGCGGACGGAGCACGGGGAGCAGTACTTC. It yields the protein CASSRRTEHGEQYF.

The chain employs TRBV27 and TRBJ1-1, with D unclear. CDR3 length: 13 amino acids. The ends were cut back, 6 bases at V and 3 bases at J, with 11 bases in the middle. CDR1 MNHEY and CDR2 SMNVEV come from the germline V gene (reference sequence). CDR3 DNA: TGTGCCAGCAGCTTAGGAACATACACTGAAGCTTTCTTT. Its protein is CASSLGTYTEAFF.

V is TRBV29-1 and J is TRBJ1-2; TRBD1 might be the D (5 bases). This CDR3 has 14 residues. With 2 bases removed from V and 5 bases from J, the gap between germline ends came to 15 bases. Germline V lookup: CDR1 SQVTM, CDR2 ANQGSEA. CDR3 nucleotide sequence: TGCAGCGTTGAATCCAGTCAGGGATATTATGGCTACACCTTC. As protein: CSVESSQGYYGYTF.

The chain has TRBV7-9 and TRBJ2-5; TRBD2 matches at 9 bases. The CDR3 loop spans 14 amino acids. The germline CDR1 and CDR2 sequences are SEHNR and FQNEAQ (reference sequence). V shed 1 base, J shed 13 bases, and the junction held 10 bases outside the gene matches. DNA for the CDR3: TGTGCCAGCAGCTTAGAGGGGCTAGCGGGAATGGTGTACTTC. Its translation: CASSLEGLAGMVYF.

As for this clonotype: Being one base from a much bigger clone, this may be a read error. V is TRBV5-1 and J is TRBJ2-6; D might be TRBD1 or TRBD2, each matching 6 bases. Germline V gives CDR1 SGHRS, CDR2 YFSETQ. Trimming shortened V by 0 bases and J by 2 bases, and 12 bases separated the two germline ends. The CDR3 contains 17 residues. CDR3 in DNA: TGCGCCAGCAGCTTGGAGACAGGAGGGCCTGGGGCCAACGTCCTGACTTTC. This codes for CASSLETGGPGANVLTF.

This chain links TRBV4-1 with TRBJ2-3; TRBD2 agrees at 11 bases. Germline loops: CDR1 MGHRA, CDR2 YSYEKL. This CDR3 comprises 19 residues. With V trimmed by 0 bases and J by 1 base, 9 bases remained unmatched. The CDR3 region is CASSQDRLAGHGRTDTQYF. The CDR3 coding sequence is TGCGCCAGCAGCCAAGATCGACTAGCGGGACATGGACGCACAGATACGCAGTATTTT.

V usage is TRBV6-6 and J usage is TRBJ2-5; D gene uncertain. V lost 5 bases and J 7 bases, leaving 11 bases between the germline ends. The CDR3 is made up of 12 amino acids. Germline CDR1 MNHNY, CDR2 SVGAGI (reference sequence). CDR3 DNA sequence: TGTGCCAGCAGTCACCTTTCCGGGACCCAGTACTTC. Its protein is CASSHLSGTQYF.

A note on this clonotype: A much larger clonotype is one base distant, so this may be a read error. The genes are TRBV6-5 and TRBJ1-2; 10 bases line up with TRBD1. The length of the CDR3 is 15 residues. Per the germline V gene, CDR1 is MNHEY and CDR2 is SVGAGI. DNA for the CDR3: TGTGCCAACAGTCCTCGACAGGGGGCGAACTATGGCTACACCTTC. Encoded protein: CANSPRQGANYGYTF.

This clonotype has ten or more counts. The chain employs TRBV7-2 and TRBJ2-3; D is perhaps TRBD2 (6 bases). V was shortened by 5 bases and J by 0 bases, with 9 bases between the two germline ends. CDR1 is SGHTA and CDR2 is FQGNSA in the germline V gene. The CDR3 is made up of 14 amino acids. In DNA form, the CDR3 reads TGTGCCAGCAGCCCGGGGACTAGCACAGATACGCAGTATTTT. Its translation is CASSPGTSTDTQYF.

The chain links TRBV27 to TRBJ1-2; 11 bases map to TRBD1. The CDR3 has 16 amino acids. The ends lost 6 bases at V and 4 bases at J; junction bases unmatched: 10. Per germline, CDR1 MNHEY and CDR2 SMNVEV (reference sequence). CDR3 protein: CASSPFGQGAGYGYTF. The CDR3, as DNA: TGTGCCAGCAGCCCCTTCGGACAGGGGGCGGGCTATGGCTACACCTTC.

The chain couples TRBV4-2 to TRBJ1-4; 7 bases match TRBD1. J lost 10 bases, V lost 0 bases, and 11 bases had no gene match. CDR3 length equals 16 residues. Germline V gene data show CDR1 as LGHNA and CDR2 as YNFKEQ. CDR3 sequence: CASSQEQGWALRKLFF. The CDR3, as DNA: TGTGCCAGCAGCCAAGAACAGGGGTGGGCTCTGCGAAAACTGTTTTTT.

V gene TRBV9 combines with J gene TRBJ2-7; 10 bases line up with TRBD2. After removal of 0 bases from V and 1 base from J, the junction contained 1 base not matched to a gene. Germline assignment: CDR1 SGDLS and CDR2 YYNGEE. The CDR3 extends over 15 amino acids. The CDR3 loop is CASSVGTSGSYEQYF. CDR3 bases: TGTGCCAGCAGCGTAGGGACTAGCGGATCCTACGAGCAGTACTTC. Full variable domain (missing parts from reference TRBV9 and TRBJ2-7): DSGVTQTPKHLITATGQRVTLRCSPRSGDLSVYWYQQSLDQGLQFLIQYYNGEERAKGNILERFSAQQFPDLHSELNLSSLELGDSALYFCASSVGTSGSYEQYFGPGTRLTVT.

This rearrangement joins TRBV24-1 to TRBJ2-7; 12 bases agree with TRBD2. The CDR3 is made up of 15 amino acids. Looked up from germline, CDR1 is KGHDR and CDR2 is SFDVKD. Trimming removed 4 bases from V and 3 bases from J; junction bases left unmatched: 3. The CDR3 region has the DNA TGTGCCACCAGTGACCGACTAGCGGGAGTCTACGAGCAGTACTTC. Translated, it gives CATSDRLAGVYEQYF.

This clonotype was seen a handful of times. The chain combines TRBV5-1 with TRBJ1-1; D remains unclear. The CDR3 is 14 residues long. CDR1 and CDR2 from the germline V gene are SGHRS and YFSETQ. The ends were cut back, 4 bases at V and 4 bases at J, with 14 bases in the middle. CDR3 sequence (DNA): TGCGCCAGCAGCGTGGCCCAGGCAGGCACTGAAGCTTTCTTT. It translates to CASSVAQAGTEAFF. Together with reference TRBV5-1 and TRBJ1-1, the CDR3 gives the full variable domain: KAGVTQTPRYLIKTRGQQVTLSCSPISGHRSVSWYQQTPGQGLQFLFEYFSETQRNKGNFPGRFSGRQFSNSRSEMNVSTLELGDSALYLCASSVAQAGTEAFFGQGTRLTVV.

This clonotype was observed at least ten times. V and J are TRBV11-2 and TRBJ2-5; 12 bases align to TRBD2. V lost 3 bases to trimming and J lost 3 bases; unmatched junction nucleotides: 8. Per germline, CDR1 SGHAT and CDR2 FQNNGV. The CDR3 sequence is 17 residues long. The CDR3 loop is CASSLDRLAGVEETQYF. CDR3 in DNA: TGTGCCAGCAGCTTGGACCGACTAGCGGGAGTAGAAGAGACCCAGTACTTC.

The gene calls are TRBV28 and TRBJ2-5; perhaps TRBD1 as D (7 bases). Between the trimmed V and J ends, which lost 9 bases and 2 bases, there was a span of 16 bases. The CDR3 length is 14 residues. The germline V gene has CDR1 MDHEN and CDR2 SYDVKM. CDR3 in amino acids: CASKEGARQETQYF. The CDR3 DNA reads as TGTGCCAGTAAGGAGGGGGCGCGGCAAGAGACCCAGTACTTC.

This clonotype has just a few counts. J is TRBJ1-5 and V is TRBV20-1; TRBD1 is a possible D gene (5 bases). The CDR3 has 15 residues. CDR1 and CDR2 from the germline V gene are DFQATT and SNEGSKA (reference sequence). The V end was cut by 1 base, the J end by 3 bases, with 13 bases between. This CDR3 reads CSARVVGGVNQPQHF. The CDR3 region has the DNA TGCAGTGCTAGAGTTGTGGGAGGGGTCAATCAGCCCCAGCATTTT.

This chain joins TRBV7-2 and TRBJ2-7, with no clear D. This CDR3 contains 14 residues. The germline CDR1 and CDR2 sequences are SGHTA and FQGNSA. V was pared by 2 bases and J by 3 bases, with 11 bases between. DNA of the CDR3: TGTGCCAGCAGCTTATCCGGCCAGGACTACGAGCAGTACTTC. Its translation: CASSLSGQDYEQYF. The complete variable domain, with remaining parts taken from reference TRBV7-2 and TRBJ2-7, reads GAGVSQSPSNKVTEKGKDVELRCDPISGHTALYWYRQSLGQGLEFLIYFQGNSAPDKSGLPSDRFSAERTGGSVSTLTIQRTQQEDSAVYLCASSLSGQDYEQYFGPGTRLTVT.

The chain carries TRBV5-1 and TRBJ2-5; D is perhaps TRBD1 (6 bases). V was trimmed by 4 bases and J by 0 bases, leaving 19 bases between them. This CDR3 is 17 amino acids long. CDR1 SGHRS and CDR2 YFSETQ come from the germline V gene. CDR3: CASSPGRATGDQETQYF. CDR3 nucleotides: TGCGCCAGCAGCCCCGGTAGGGCGACAGGCGACCAAGAGACCCAGTACTTC. The whole variable domain, filled in from reference TRBV5-1 and TRBJ2-5, reads KAGVTQTPRYLIKTRGQQVTLSCSPISGHRSVSWYQQTPGQGLQFLFEYFSETQRNKGNFPGRFSGRQFSNSRSEMNVSTLELGDSALYLCASSPGRATGDQETQYFGPGTRLLVL.

This chain joins TRBV12-3 or TRBV12-4 and TRBJ2-1; 7 bases align to TRBD2. V dropped 3 bases and J dropped 16; count of bases not matched to a gene: 15. The CDR3 covers 14 residues. The CDR3 spells CASSFPGTIVAHFF. The CDR3 DNA reads as TGTGCCAGCAGTTTCCCCGGGACTATAGTTGCTCACTTCTTC.

This clonotype was counted once. This rearrangement joins TRBV6-6 to TRBJ2-5; TRBD2 matches at 8 bases. V shed 2 bases, J shed 2 bases, and the junction held 7 bases outside the gene matches. CDR1 and CDR2 from the germline V gene are MNHNY and SVGAGI (reference sequence). The CDR3 consists of 16 residues. CDR3 sequence (DNA): TGTGCCAGCAGTTACGGTGCTAGCGGGTTACAAGAGACCCAGTACTTC. As protein: CASSYGASGLQETQYF.

In its sample, this clonotype was seen a few times. The genes are TRBV3-1 and TRBJ2-5; 7 nucleotides align to TRBD2. There are 18 residues in the CDR3. V shed 0 bases, J shed 7 bases, and the junction held 17 bases outside the gene matches. Germline loops: CDR1 LGHDT, CDR2 YNNKEL (reference sequence). Here the CDR3 reads CASSQDLLVAGELRTQYF. The DNA for the CDR3 is TGTGCCAGCAGCCAAGACCTACTTGTGGCGGGAGAGCTAAGGACCCAGTACTTC.

This clonotype was seen once. The chain combines TRBV9 with TRBJ1-2; D is perhaps TRBD1 (5 bases). Trimming removed 3 bases from V and 2 bases from J, with 14 bases in between. CDR1 and CDR2 (germline): SGDLS, YYNGEE. This CDR3 is 15 amino acids long. The CDR3 reads CASSGNGTRNYGYTF. Written as DNA, the CDR3 is TGTGCCAGCAGCGGAAACGGGACGAGAAACTATGGCTACACCTTC.